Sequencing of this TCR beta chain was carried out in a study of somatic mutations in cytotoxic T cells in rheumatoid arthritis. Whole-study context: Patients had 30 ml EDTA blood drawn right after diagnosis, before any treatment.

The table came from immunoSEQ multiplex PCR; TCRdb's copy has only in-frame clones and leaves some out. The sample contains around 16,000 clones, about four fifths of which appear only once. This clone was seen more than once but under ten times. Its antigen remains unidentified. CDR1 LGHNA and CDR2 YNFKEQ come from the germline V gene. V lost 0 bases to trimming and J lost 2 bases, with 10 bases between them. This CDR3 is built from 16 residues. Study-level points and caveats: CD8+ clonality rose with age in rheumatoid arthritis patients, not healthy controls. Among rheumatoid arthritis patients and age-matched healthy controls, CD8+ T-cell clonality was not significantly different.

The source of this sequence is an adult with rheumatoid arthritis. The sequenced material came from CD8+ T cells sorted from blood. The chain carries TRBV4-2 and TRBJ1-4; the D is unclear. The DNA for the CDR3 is TGTGCCAGCAGCCAAGATAAAGAGTTGACTAATGAAAAACTGTTTTTT. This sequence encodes CASSQDKELTNEKLFF.